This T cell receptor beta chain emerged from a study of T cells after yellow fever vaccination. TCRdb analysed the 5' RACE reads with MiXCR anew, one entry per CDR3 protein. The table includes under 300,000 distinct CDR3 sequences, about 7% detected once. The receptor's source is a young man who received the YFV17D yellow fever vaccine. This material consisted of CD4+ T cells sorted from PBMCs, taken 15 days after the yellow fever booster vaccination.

CDR3 bases: TGTGCCAGCAGTTTGCAGCCGGGAAAGACAGCCCGAGAGACCCAGTACTTC. Protein product: CASSLQPGKTARETQYF. V usage is TRBV27 and J usage is TRBJ2-5; the D call may be TRBD1 or TRBD2 (5 bases each). The V gene lost 3 bases and the J gene lost 4 bases, with 21 bases spanning the gap. Germline lookup yields CDR1 MNHEY and CDR2 SMNVEV (reference sequence). The CDR3 has 17 residues.